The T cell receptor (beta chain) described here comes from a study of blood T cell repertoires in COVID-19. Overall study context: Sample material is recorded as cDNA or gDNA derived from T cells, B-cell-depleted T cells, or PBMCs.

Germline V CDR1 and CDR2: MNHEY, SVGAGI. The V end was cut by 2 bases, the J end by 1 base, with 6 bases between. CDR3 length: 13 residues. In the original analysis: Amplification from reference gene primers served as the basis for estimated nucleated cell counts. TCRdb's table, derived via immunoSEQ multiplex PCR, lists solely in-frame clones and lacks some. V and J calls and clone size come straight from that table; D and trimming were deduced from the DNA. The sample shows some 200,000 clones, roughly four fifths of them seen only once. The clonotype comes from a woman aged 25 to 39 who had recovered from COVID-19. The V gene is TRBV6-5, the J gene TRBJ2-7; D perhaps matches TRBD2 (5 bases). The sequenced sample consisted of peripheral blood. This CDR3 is CASSYRESYEQYF. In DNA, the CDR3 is TGTGCCAGCAGTTACAGGGAGTCCTACGAGCAGTACTTC.